This TCR beta chain is from a study of blood T cell repertoires in COVID-19. Background on the study: Acute and convalescent COVID-19 samples came from the United States, Italy and Spain.

Residents of 20 to 25 US areas, aged roughly 18 to 89 years, made up the participants. Cohorts were assigned according to the clinical history that participants reported. Cohort 3 recovery required two negative PCRs, clearance, or symptom resolution. Assay used: immunoSEQ multiplex PCR; TCRdb lists only in-frame clones, some missing. The sample carries fewer than 350,000 clones, about 89% recorded once. Material for sequencing was PBMCs or T cells enriched from blood (not recorded which). This clonotype was sampled from a woman in her 40s who had recovered from COVID-19.

Here the CDR3 reads CASTPHFGMNTEAFF. For the CDR3, the DNA is TGTGCCAGCACCCCCCATTTCGGGATGAACACTGAAGCTTTCTTT. The chain couples TRBV6-4 to TRBJ1-1; D is unresolved. Germline assignment: CDR1 MRHNA and CDR2 SNTAGT. CDR3 length equals 15 residues. Deletions cut 7 bases from V and 0 bases from J, with 15 bases between.